The 4 T cell receptor beta chains below were found in one sample sequenced in a study of T cell repertoires in cytomegalovirus infection. The antigens these receptors bind are not known. TCRdb fed the reads into MiXCR, producing one record per CDR3 protein. In the table there are 200,000 or so distinct CDR3 sequences, about 38% of which are singletons. The starting material was CD8+ T cells from cultured PBMCs, obtained from culture after CMV antigen stimulation. The receptor source for this set is a human donor in good health (CMV status not recorded). Some clones in this sample may be carry-over from other donors' samples.

This clonotype was detected a few times. The chain recombines TRBV28 with TRBJ1-1; D is unresolved. CDR3 length: 15 residues. Germline-derived CDR1 and CDR2 are MDHEN and SYDVKM. V was trimmed by 3 bases and J by 4 bases, leaving 15 bases between them. The CDR3 sequence: CASSFSGSSSTEAFF. CDR3 sequence (DNA): TGTGCCAGCAGTTTCTCGGGGAGCTCAAGCACTGAAGCTTTCTTT.

The V and J genes are TRBV12-5 and TRBJ2-2, with D hard to call. Germline V gene data show CDR1 as LGHNT and CDR2 as FRNRAP. V lost 4 bases and J lost 8, with 2 bases in between. The CDR3 totals 10 residues. For the CDR3, the DNA is TGTGCTAGTGGTTCAGGGGAGCTGTTTTTT. Its translation is CASGSGELFF.

The chain uses TRBV7-6 and TRBJ1-1; a possible D gene is TRBD1 (5 bases). V was shortened by 5 bases and J by 4 bases, with 14 bases between the two germline ends. This CDR3 contains 14 residues. In germline, CDR1 is SGHVS, CDR2 FNYEAQ. The CDR3, as DNA: TGTGCCAGCAGCCTGGAGGGGCCAGGCACTGAAGCTTTCTTT. Its translation is CASSLEGPGTEAFF. The full variable domain, rest sourced from reference TRBV7-6 and TRBJ1-1, is GAGVSQSPRYKVTKRGQDVALRCDPISGHVSLYWYRQALGQGPEFLTYFNYEAQQDKSGLPNDRFSAERPEGSISTLTIQRTEQRDSAMYRCASSLEGPGTEAFFGQGTRLTVV.

This chain links TRBV7-6 with TRBJ2-1; 12 bases fit TRBD1. Germline V gene lookup returns CDR1 SGHVS and CDR2 FNYEAQ. The J segment lost 4 bases and the V segment lost 5 bases, leaving 12 bases of the junction unmatched. The CDR3 is made up of 18 amino acids. The CDR3 DNA reads TGTGCCAGCAGCCCTCGGGACAGGGGGCTCATACGGTACAATGAGCAGTTCTTC. The encoded protein is CASSPRDRGLIRYNEQFF. The full variable domain, completed using reference TRBV7-6 and TRBJ2-1, is GAGVSQSPRYKVTKRGQDVALRCDPISGHVSLYWYRQALGQGPEFLTYFNYEAQQDKSGLPNDRFSAERPEGSISTLTIQRTEQRDSAMYRCASSPRDRGLIRYNEQFFGPGTRLTVL.